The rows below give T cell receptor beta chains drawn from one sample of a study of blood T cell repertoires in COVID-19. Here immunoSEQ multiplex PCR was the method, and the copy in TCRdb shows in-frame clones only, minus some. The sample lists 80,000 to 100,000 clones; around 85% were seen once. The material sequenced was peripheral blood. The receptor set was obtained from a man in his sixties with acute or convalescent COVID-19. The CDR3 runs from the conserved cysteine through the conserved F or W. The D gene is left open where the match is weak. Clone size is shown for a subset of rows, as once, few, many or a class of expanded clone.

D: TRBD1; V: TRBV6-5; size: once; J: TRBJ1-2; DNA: TGTGCCAGCAGTCGCTTCGGACAGGGGGATGGCTACACCTTC; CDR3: CASSRFGQGDGYTF
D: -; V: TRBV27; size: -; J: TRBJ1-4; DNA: TGTGCCAGCACGAGACTGGCGAAGGGAGGAAAACTGTTTTTT; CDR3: CASTRLAKGGKLFF
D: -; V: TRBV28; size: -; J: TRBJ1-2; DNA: TGTGCCAGCAGTTTCATAGATGCGTCCTATGGCTACACCTTC; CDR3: CASSFIDASYGYTF
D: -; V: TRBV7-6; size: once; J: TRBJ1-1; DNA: TGTGCCAGCAGCTTAAATCCCGGGGTGAACACTGAAGCTTTCTTT; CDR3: CASSLNPGVNTEAFF
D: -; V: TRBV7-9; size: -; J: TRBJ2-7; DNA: TGTGCCAGCAGCTTACCGGGGAAAGGTAGGGACTCCTACGAGCAGTACTTC; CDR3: CASSLPGKGRDSYEQYF
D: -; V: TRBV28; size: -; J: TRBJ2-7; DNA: TGTGCCAGCAGTTTGACACAGGAGTACGAGCAGTACTTC; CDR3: CASSLTQEYEQYF
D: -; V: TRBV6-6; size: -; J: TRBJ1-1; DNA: TGTGCCAGCAGTTACTCTGATCAGGGAGGGGCGACTTTCTTT; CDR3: CASSYSDQGGATFF
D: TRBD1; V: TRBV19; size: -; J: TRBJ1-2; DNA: TGTGCCAGCCTTCATTGGGGACAGGGAGGTGGCTACACCTTC; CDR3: CASLHWGQGGGYTF
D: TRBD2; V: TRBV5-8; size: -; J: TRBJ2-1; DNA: TGTGCCAGCAGCTTGGGGCTAGCGGGCTACAATGAGCAGTTCTTC; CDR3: CASSLGLAGYNEQFF
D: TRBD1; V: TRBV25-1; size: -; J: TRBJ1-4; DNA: TGTGCCAGCAGTGAATCCCGGACAGGGAGCGAAAAACTGTTTTTT; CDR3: CASSESRTGSEKLFF
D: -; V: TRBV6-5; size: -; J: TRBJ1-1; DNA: TGTGCCAGCAGGAAACAGGGAATGAACACTGAAGCTTTCTTT; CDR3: CASRKQGMNTEAFF
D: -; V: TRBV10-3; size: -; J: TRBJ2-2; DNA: TGTGCCATCAGTGAGTACGCGGGGGCTGGTACCGGGGAGCTGTTTTTT; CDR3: CAISEYAGAGTGELFF
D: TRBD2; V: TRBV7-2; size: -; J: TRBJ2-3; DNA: TGTGCCAGCAGCTTAGAGGTGCGCGGGAGAACCCCAGATACGCAGTATTTT; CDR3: CASSLEVRGRTPDTQYF
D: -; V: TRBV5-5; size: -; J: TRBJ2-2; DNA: TGTGCCAGCAGCTTTTTGTCCAGGGTTATTGACGGGGAGCTGTTTTTT; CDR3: CASSFLSRVIDGELFF
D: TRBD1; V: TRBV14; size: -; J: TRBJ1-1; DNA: TGTGCCAGCAGCCGTCGACGCCCAGGGGGGCTGGACACTGAAGCTTTCTTT; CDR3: CASSRRRPGGLDTEAFF
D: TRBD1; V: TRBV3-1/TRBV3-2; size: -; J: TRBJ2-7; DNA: TGTGCCAGCATCTGCCGGGACAGGGTACTTTACGAGCAGTACTTC; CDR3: CASICRDRVLYEQYF
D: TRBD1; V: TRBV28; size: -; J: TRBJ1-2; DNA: TGTGCCAGCAGATGGACAGGGGCGAACTATGGCTACACCTTC; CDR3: CASRWTGANYGYTF
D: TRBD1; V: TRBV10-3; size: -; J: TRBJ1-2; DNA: TGTGCCATCGGTCAGGGACAGGGTTTTGGCTACACCTTC; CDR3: CAIGQGQGFGYTF
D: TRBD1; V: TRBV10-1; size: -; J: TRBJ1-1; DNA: TGCGCCAGCAGTGACGGACAGGGTATCAGTGCTTTCTTT; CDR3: CASSDGQGISAFF
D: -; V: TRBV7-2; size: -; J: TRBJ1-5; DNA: TGTGCCAGCAGCGAGGGCGGGCGGTATCAGCCCCAGCATTTT; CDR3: CASSEGGRYQPQHF
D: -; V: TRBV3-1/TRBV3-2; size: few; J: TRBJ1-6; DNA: TGTGCCAGCAGCTACGGACAGACGACTTCACCCCTCCACTTT; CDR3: CASSYGQTTSPLHF
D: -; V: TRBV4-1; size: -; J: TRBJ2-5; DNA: TGCGCCAGCAGCCACTTTGGTGGCAGCCAAGAGACCCAGTACTTC; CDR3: CASSHFGGSQETQYF
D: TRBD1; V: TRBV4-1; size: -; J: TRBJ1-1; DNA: TGCGCCAGCAGCCAAAGCGTGACAGGGAGAACTGAAGCTTTCTTT; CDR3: CASSQSVTGRTEAFF
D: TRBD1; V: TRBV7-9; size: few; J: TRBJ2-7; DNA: TGTGCCAGCAGCCCTCGACAGGGGAGCTCCTACGAGCAGTACTTC; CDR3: CASSPRQGSSYEQYF
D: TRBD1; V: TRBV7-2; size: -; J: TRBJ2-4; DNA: TGTGCCAGCAGCTCGGGACAGACTTTAGCCAAAAACATTCAGTACTTC; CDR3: CASSSGQTLAKNIQYF
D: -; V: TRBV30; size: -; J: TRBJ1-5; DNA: TGTGCCTGGAGTGTACAGGGAGATCAGCCCCAGCATTTT; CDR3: CAWSVQGDQPQHF
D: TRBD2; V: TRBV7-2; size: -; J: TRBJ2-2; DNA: TGTGCCAGCAGCCGGGGACTAGCGGGAGCTCCCACCGGGGAGCTGTTTTTT; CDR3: CASSRGLAGAPTGELFF
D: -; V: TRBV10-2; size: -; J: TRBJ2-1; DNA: TGCGCCAGCCGCCGGGGAGGCATCAATGAGCAGTTCTTC; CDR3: CASRRGGINEQFF
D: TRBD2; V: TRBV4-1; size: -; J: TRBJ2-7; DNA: TGCGCCAGCAAGCGGGAGCCCCAAACCTACGAGCAGTACTTC; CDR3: CASKREPQTYEQYF
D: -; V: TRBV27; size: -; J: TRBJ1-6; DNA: TGTGCCAGCAGTCCTGAACAGGCGTATAATTCACCCCTCCACTTT; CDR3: CASSPEQAYNSPLHF
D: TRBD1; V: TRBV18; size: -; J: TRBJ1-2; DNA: TGTGCCAGCTCACCACTGGAAAGGGGGCATTACAACTATGGCTACACCTTC; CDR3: CASSPLERGHYNYGYTF
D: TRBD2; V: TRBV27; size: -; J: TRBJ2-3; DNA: TGTGCCAGCAGTCTGGGACTAGGTAATTCCATTCAGTATTTT; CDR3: CASSLGLGNSIQYF
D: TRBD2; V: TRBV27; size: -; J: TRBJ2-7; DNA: TGTGCCAGCGGCAGACTAGCGGGAGGGTACGAGCAGTACTTC; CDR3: CASGRLAGGYEQYF
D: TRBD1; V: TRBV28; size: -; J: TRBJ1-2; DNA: TGTGCCAGCAGCCAGGGACAGTTTTATGGCTACACCTTC; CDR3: CASSQGQFYGYTF
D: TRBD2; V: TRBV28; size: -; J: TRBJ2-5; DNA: TGTGCCAGCAGTTCCCCCGGACTAGCGGAGCAAGAGACCCAGTACTTC; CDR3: CASSSPGLAEQETQYF
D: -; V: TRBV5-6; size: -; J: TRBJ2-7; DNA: TGTGCCAGCAGCTTGGTTTCAGGCTCCCCCTACGAGCAGTACTTC; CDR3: CASSLVSGSPYEQYF